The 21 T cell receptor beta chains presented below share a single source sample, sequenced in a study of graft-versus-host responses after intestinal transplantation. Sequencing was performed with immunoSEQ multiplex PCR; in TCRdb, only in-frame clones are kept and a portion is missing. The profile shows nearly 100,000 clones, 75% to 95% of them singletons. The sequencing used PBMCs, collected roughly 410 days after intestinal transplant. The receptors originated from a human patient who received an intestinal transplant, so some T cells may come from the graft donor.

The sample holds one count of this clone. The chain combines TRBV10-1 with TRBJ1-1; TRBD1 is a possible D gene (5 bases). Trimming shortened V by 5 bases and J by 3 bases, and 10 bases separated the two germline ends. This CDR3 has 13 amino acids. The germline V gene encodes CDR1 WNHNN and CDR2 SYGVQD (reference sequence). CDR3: CASSRTIDTEAFF. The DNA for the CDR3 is TGCGCCAGCAGTCGGACAATTGACACTGAAGCTTTCTTT.

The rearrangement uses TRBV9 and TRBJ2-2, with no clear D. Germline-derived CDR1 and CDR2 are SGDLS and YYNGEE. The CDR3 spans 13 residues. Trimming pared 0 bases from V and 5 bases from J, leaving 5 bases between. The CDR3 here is CASSVVLTGELFF. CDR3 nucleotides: TGTGCCAGCAGCGTAGTGCTAACCGGGGAGCTGTTTTTT.

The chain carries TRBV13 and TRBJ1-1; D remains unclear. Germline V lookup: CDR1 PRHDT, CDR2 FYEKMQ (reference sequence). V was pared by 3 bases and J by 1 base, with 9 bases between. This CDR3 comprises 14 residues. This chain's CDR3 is CASSFPPANTEAFF. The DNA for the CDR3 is TGTGCCAGCAGCTTCCCCCCCGCGAACACTGAAGCTTTCTTT.

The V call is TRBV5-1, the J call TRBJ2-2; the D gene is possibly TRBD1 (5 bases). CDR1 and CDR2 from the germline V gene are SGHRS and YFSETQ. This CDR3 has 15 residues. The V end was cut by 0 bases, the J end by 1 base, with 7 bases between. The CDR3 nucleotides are TGCGCCAGCAGCTTGGGTACAGGGAACACCGGGGAGCTGTTTTTT. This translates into CASSLGTGNTGELFF.

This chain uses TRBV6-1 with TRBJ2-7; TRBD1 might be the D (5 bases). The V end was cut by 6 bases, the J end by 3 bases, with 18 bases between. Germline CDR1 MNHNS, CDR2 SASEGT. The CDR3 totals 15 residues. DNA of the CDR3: TGTGCCAGCAGCGTACAGGAAAAGGGATACTACGAGCAGTACTTC. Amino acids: CASSVQEKGYYEQYF.

The CDR3 sequence is CASSSLGEAEAFF. The CDR3 DNA is TGCGCCAGCAGCTCATTGGGGGAGGCTGAAGCTTTCTTT. The chain links TRBV5-1 to TRBJ1-1; a weak D match, TRBD1 (5 bases). Germline V gene lookup returns CDR1 SGHRS and CDR2 YFSETQ. V lost 3 bases to trimming and J lost 6 bases, with 12 bases between them. CDR3 length equals 13 residues.

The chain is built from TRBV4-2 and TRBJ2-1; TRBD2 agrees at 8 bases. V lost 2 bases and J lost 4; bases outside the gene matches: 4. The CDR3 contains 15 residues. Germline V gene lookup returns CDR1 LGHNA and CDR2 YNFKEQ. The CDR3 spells CASSQSGGLYNEQFF. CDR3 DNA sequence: TGTGCCAGCAGCCAAAGCGGGGGCCTATACAATGAGCAGTTCTTC.

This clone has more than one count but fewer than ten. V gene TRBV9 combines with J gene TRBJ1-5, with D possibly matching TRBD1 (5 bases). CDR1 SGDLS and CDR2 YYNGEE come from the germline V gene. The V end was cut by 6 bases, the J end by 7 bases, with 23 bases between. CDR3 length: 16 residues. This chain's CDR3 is CASKGGGYRNRQPQHF. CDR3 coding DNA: TGTGCCAGCAAAGGCGGGGGATATAGGAATCGACAGCCCCAGCATTTT. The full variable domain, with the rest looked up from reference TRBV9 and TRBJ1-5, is DSGVTQTPKHLITATGQRVTLRCSPRSGDLSVYWYQQSLDQGLQFLIQYYNGEERAKGNILERFSAQQFPDLHSELNLSSLELGDSALYFCASKGGGYRNRQPQHFGDGTRLSIL.

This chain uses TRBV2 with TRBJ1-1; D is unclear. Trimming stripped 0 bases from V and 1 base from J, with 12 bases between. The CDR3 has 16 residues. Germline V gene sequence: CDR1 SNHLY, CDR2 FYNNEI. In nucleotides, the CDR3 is TGTGCCAGCAGTGAAGCGCGCGGCAGGAAGAACACTGAAGCTTTCTTT. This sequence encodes CASSEARGRKNTEAFF. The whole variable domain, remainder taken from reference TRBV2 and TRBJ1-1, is EPEVTQTPSHQVTQMGQEVILRCVPISNHLYFYWYRQILGQKVEFLVSFYNNEISEKSEIFDDQFSVERPDGSNFTLKIRSTKLEDSAMYFCASSEARGRKNTEAFFGQGTRLTVV.

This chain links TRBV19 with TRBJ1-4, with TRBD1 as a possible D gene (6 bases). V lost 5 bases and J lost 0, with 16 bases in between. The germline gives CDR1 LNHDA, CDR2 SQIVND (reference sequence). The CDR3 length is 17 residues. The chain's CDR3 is CASSSPGEGATNEKLFF. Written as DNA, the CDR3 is TGTGCCAGTAGTTCCCCAGGGGAAGGGGCAACTAATGAAAAACTGTTTTTT.

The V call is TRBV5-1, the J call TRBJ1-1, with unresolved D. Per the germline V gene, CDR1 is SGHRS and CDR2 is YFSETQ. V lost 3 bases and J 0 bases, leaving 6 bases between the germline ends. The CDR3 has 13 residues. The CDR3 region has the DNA TGCGCCAGCAGCTCGACGGTGAACACTGAAGCTTTCTTT. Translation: CASSSTVNTEAFF.

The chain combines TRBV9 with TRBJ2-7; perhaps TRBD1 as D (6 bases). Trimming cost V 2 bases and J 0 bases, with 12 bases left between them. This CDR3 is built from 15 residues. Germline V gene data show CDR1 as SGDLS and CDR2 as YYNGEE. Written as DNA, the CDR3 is TGTGCCAGCAGCGTGGGACAAAGTAGCTCCTACGAGCAGTACTTC. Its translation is CASSVGQSSSYEQYF. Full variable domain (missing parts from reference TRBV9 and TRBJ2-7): DSGVTQTPKHLITATGQRVTLRCSPRSGDLSVYWYQQSLDQGLQFLIQYYNGEERAKGNILERFSAQQFPDLHSELNLSSLELGDSALYFCASSVGQSSSYEQYFGPGTRLTVT.

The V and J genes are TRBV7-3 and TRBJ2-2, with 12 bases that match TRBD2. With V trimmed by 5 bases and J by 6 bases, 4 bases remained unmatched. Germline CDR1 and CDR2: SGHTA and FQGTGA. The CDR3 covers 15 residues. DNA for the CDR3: TGTGCCAGCAGCCGCGGACTAGCGGGGTCCGGGGAGCTGTTTTTT. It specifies CASSRGLAGSGELFF.

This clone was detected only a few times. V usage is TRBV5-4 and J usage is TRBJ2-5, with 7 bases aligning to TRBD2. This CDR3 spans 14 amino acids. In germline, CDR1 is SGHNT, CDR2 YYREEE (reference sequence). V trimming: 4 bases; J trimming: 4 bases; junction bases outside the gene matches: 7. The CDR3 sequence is CASSAGGTSETQYF. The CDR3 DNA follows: TGTGCCAGCAGCGCCGGGGGGACTTCAGAGACCCAGTACTTC.

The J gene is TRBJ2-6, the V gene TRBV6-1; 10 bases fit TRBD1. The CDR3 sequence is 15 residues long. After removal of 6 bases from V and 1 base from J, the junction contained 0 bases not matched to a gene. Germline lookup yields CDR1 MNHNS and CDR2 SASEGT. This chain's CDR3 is CASRGQGSGANVLTF. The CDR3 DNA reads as TGTGCCAGCAGGGGACAGGGGTCTGGGGCCAACGTCCTGACTTTC.

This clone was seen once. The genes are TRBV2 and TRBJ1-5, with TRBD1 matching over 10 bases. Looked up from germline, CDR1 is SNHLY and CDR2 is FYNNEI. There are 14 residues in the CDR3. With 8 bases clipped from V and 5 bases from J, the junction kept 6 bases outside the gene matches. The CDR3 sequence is CASQGQGGYQPQHF. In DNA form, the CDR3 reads TGTGCCAGCCAAGGACAGGGGGGTTATCAGCCCCAGCATTTT. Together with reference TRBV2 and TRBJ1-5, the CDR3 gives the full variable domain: EPEVTQTPSHQVTQMGQEVILRCVPISNHLYFYWYRQILGQKVEFLVSFYNNEISEKSEIFDDQFSVERPDGSNFTLKIRSTKLEDSAMYFCASQGQGGYQPQHFGDGTRLSIL.

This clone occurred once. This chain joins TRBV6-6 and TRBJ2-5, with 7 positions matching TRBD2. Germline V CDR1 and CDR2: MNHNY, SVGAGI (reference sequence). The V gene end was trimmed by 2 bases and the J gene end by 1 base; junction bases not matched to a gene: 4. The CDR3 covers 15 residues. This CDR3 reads CASSYDGGTQETQYF. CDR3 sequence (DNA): TGTGCCAGCAGTTACGACGGGGGGACCCAAGAGACCCAGTACTTC.

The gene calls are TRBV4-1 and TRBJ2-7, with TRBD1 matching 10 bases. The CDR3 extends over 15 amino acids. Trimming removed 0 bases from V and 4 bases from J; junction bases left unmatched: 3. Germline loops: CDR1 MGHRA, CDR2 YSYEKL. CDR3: CASSQDWTGGYEQYF. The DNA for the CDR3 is TGCGCCAGCAGCCAAGACTGGACAGGGGGGTACGAGCAGTACTTC.

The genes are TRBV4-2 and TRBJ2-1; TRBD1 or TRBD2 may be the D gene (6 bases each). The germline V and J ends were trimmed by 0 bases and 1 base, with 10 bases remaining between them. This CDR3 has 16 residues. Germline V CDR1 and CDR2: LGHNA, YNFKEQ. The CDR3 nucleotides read TGTGCCAGCAGCCAAGAAACGGGGGCTTCCTACAATGAGCAGTTCTTC. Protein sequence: CASSQETGASYNEQFF.

The CDR3 DNA reads TGTGCCAGCAGCCTCACCGGGACCCGGACCCAGTACTTC. The encoded protein is CASSLTGTRTQYF. The chain couples TRBV5-8 to TRBJ2-5; D may correspond to TRBD1 or TRBD2 (5 bases each). The CDR3 consists of 13 residues. The germline CDR1 and CDR2 sequences are SGHTS and YDEGEE. V shed 4 bases and J shed 7 bases, with 14 bases lying between them.

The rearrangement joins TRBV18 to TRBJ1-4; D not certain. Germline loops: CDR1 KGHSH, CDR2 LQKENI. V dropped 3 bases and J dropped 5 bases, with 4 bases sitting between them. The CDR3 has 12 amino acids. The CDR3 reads CASSPANEKLFF. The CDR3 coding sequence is TGTGCCAGCTCACCCGCGAATGAAAAACTGTTTTTT.